These T cell receptor beta chains were read from a single sample in a study of blood T cell repertoires in COVID-19. Using immunoSEQ multiplex PCR, the repertoire was profiled, and TCRdb retains in-frame clones only, with some absent. The profile shows about 100,000 clones, approximately 86% of them singletons. Material for sequencing was peripheral blood. Every receptor here comes from a man aged 45-65 years with active or convalescent COVID-19. CDR3s include the opening cysteine and the closing phenylalanine or tryptophan. D genes are given only for firm matches. Expanded clones are given a class, and other clones once, few, many or no size at all.

V	D	J	size	length	CDR3	DNA
TRBV28	TRBD2	TRBJ2-4	NA	16	CASSPRGAGGKNIQYF	TGTGCCAGCAGTCCCCGAGGTGCGGGGGGGAAAAACATTCAGTACTTC
TRBV18	NA	TRBJ2-2	NA	14	CASSPLVEAGELFF	TGTGCCAGCTCACCCCTTGTCGAGGCCGGGGAGCTGTTTTTT
TRBV24-1	NA	TRBJ2-1	NA	12	CATSDFTGRVFF	TGTGCCACCAGTGATTTCACAGGTCGCGTGTTCTTC
TRBV7-9	NA	TRBJ1-2	NA	14	CASSIMTGNYGYTF	TGTGCCAGCAGCATAATGACAGGAAACTATGGCTACACCTTC
TRBV7-9	NA	TRBJ1-6	NA	16	CASSLEGSKSGSPLHF	TGTGCCAGCAGCTTAGAAGGTTCCAAAAGCGGGTCACCCCTCCACTTT
TRBV15	NA	TRBJ1-4	NA	16	CATSRGPADYNEKLFF	TGTGCCACCAGCAGAGGCCCGGCGGACTATAATGAAAAACTGTTTTTT
TRBV7-2	NA	TRBJ2-1	NA	17	CASSLARSGQSPKEQFF	TGTGCCAGCAGCTTAGCTAGGTCCGGACAGAGCCCAAAAGAGCAGTTCTTC
TRBV7-3	TRBD1	TRBJ1-1	NA	16	CASSLLGTGGETEAFF	TGTGCCAGCAGCTTATTGGGGACAGGGGGCGAAACTGAAGCTTTCTTT
TRBV3-1/TRBV3-2	NA	TRBJ2-7	NA	14	CASSPTRTTYEQYF	TGTGCCAGCAGTCCGACACGGACAACCTACGAGCAGTACTTC
TRBV27	TRBD2	TRBJ2-7	NA	15	CASSSGIGGAYEQYF	TGTGCCAGCAGTTCCGGGATCGGGGGGGCCTACGAGCAGTACTTC
TRBV7-2	NA	TRBJ2-7	many	13	CASSLTTGFEQYF	TGTGCCAGCAGCCTAACAACAGGGTTCGAGCAGTACTTC
TRBV3-1/TRBV3-2	TRBD1	TRBJ2-1	NA	16	CASSQEGQGSYNEQFF	TGTGCCAGCAGCCAAGAGGGACAGGGGTCCTACAATGAGCAGTTCTTC
TRBV10-3	NA	TRBJ2-2	NA	14	CALSSGGDTGELFF	TGTGCCCTCTCATCTGGCGGTGACACCGGGGAGCTGTTTTTT
TRBV15	NA	TRBJ1-6	NA	15	CATSRDPLSDSPLHF	TGTGCCACCAGCAGAGATCCCCTTTCCGATTCACCCCTCCACTTT
TRBV7-9	TRBD2	TRBJ2-1	NA	17	CASSPPLRLAAFGEQFF	TGTGCCAGCAGCCCTCCCCTACGACTAGCGGCTTTCGGTGAGCAGTTCTTC
TRBV30	TRBD1	TRBJ1-1	once	12	CASTGAGTEAFF	TGTGCCTCGACAGGGGCCGGCACTGAAGCTTTCTTT
TRBV2	TRBD2	TRBJ2-3	NA	15	CASKGLASGQDTQYF	TGTGCCAGCAAAGGACTAGCGTCAGGGCAGGATACGCAGTATTTT
TRBV5-4	NA	TRBJ2-5	NA	14	CASSQEGYQETQYF	TGTGCCAGCAGCCAGGAGGGTTACCAAGAGACCCAGTACTTC
TRBV7-9	NA	TRBJ2-3	NA	13	CASSPGLADTQYF	TGTGCCAGCAGCCCGGGTTTGGCAGATACGCAGTATTTT
TRBV18	TRBD1	TRBJ1-4	NA	18	CASSPRTGDDLTNEKLFF	TGTGCCAGCTCACCGCGGACAGGGGACGACCTAACTAATGAAAAACTGTTTTTT
TRBV5-5	NA	TRBJ2-5	NA	14	CASTSTGVQETQYF	TGTGCCAGCACCTCGACAGGAGTCCAAGAGACCCAGTACTTC
TRBV9	TRBD1	TRBJ1-3	NA	17	CASTSRDRGRFGNTIYF	TGTGCCAGCACCTCGCGGGACAGGGGGCGTTTTGGAAACACCATATATTTT
TRBV28	TRBD2	TRBJ2-7	NA	15	CASRRTSGRVYEQYF	TGTGCCAGCAGAAGGACTAGCGGGAGGGTCTACGAGCAGTACTTC
TRBV18	TRBD2	TRBJ2-3	few	14	CASSRAGITDTQYF	TGTGCCAGCTCACGAGCGGGAATTACAGATACGCAGTATTTT
TRBV11-2	NA	TRBJ1-1	few	16	CASSFRKALKNTEAFF	TGTGCCAGCAGCTTTCGGAAAGCGCTTAAGAACACTGAAGCTTTCTTT
TRBV5-4	NA	TRBJ1-2	NA	14	CASSLAGVNYGYTF	TGTGCCAGCAGCTTGGCAGGGGTGAACTATGGCTACACCTTC
TRBV7-8	TRBD1	TRBJ2-2	NA	15	CASSSRTGITGELFF	TGTGCCAGCAGCTCGAGGACAGGGATCACCGGGGAGCTGTTTTTT
TRBV19	NA	TRBJ1-3	NA	15	CASSISTGTGNTIYF	TGTGCCAGTAGTATAAGTACGGGAACTGGAAACACCATATATTTT
TRBV10-2	TRBD2	TRBJ2-7	NA	13	CASTTSGLYEQYF	TGCGCCAGCACGACTAGCGGACTGTACGAGCAGTACTTC
TRBV7-9	TRBD2	TRBJ2-1	NA	18	CASSRTIAGGGAYNEQFF	TGTGCCAGCAGCCGGACGATAGCGGGAGGAGGGGCTTACAATGAGCAGTTCTTC
TRBV9	TRBD2	TRBJ2-1	NA	15	CASSVTSGIYNEQFF	TGTGCCAGCAGCGTAACTAGCGGGATTTACAATGAGCAGTTCTTC
TRBV3-1/TRBV3-2	TRBD2	TRBJ2-2	NA	14	CASSQGGSTGELFF	TGTGCCAGCAGCCAAGGCGGGAGTACCGGGGAGCTGTTTTTT
TRBV11-2	NA	TRBJ1-6	few	16	CASSLDWNRVNSPLHF	TGTGCCAGCAGCTTAGATTGGAACAGGGTGAATTCACCCCTCCACTTT
TRBV18	TRBD1	TRBJ2-1	NA	13	CASSPDRWDEQFF	TGTGCCAGCTCACCGGACAGGTGGGATGAGCAGTTCTTC
TRBV5-6	NA	TRBJ1-5	NA	15	CASSAQGNSNQPQHF	TGTGCCAGCAGCGCCCAGGGAAATAGCAATCAGCCCCAGCATTTT
TRBV18	TRBD2	TRBJ2-7	NA	15	CASSPSSGSTYEQYF	TGTGCCAGCTCACCTTCTAGCGGGAGTACTTACGAGCAGTACTTC
TRBV7-9	TRBD1	TRBJ1-1	NA	16	CASSSGPRQGRAEAFF	TGTGCCAGCAGCTCGGGGCCCAGACAGGGAAGAGCTGAAGCTTTCTTT
TRBV30	TRBD1	TRBJ1-2	NA	13	CAWRGDRGYGYTF	TGTGCCTGGAGGGGGGACAGGGGTTACGGCTACACCTTC
TRBV5-4	TRBD1	TRBJ1-2	few	14	CASSWTGLNYGYTF	TGTGCCAGCAGCTGGACAGGCCTTAACTATGGCTACACCTTC
TRBV7-3	TRBD2	TRBJ2-7	NA	14	CASSQGLASDEQYF	TGTGCCAGCAGCCAGGGACTAGCTTCCGACGAGCAGTACTTC
TRBV11-1	TRBD1	TRBJ2-7	few	16	CASSLDSGQSSYEQYF	TGTGCCAGCAGCTTAGATTCGGGACAGAGCTCCTACGAGCAGTACTTC
TRBV28	TRBD1	TRBJ1-4	once	14	CASSLGTGGEKLFF	TGTGCCAGCAGTTTAGGGACAGGTGGAGAAAAACTGTTTTTT
TRBV7-8	NA	TRBJ2-2	many	16	CASSPPGASDTGELFF	TGTGCCAGCAGCCCACCAGGGGCCTCGGACACCGGGGAGCTGTTTTTT
TRBV7-3	TRBD2	TRBJ2-2	NA	15	CASSPGLANTGELFF	TGTGCCAGCAGCCCCGGACTAGCGAACACCGGGGAGCTGTTTTTT
TRBV27	TRBD1	TRBJ2-1	NA	15	CASSLEGALYNEQFF	TGTGCCAGCAGTTTAGAGGGGGCCCTATACAATGAGCAGTTCTTC
TRBV7-8	NA	TRBJ1-4	NA	15	CASSELRATNEKLFF	TGTGCCAGCAGCGAACTGAGGGCCACTAATGAAAAACTGTTTTTT
TRBV7-2	NA	TRBJ2-3	NA	15	CASSPPDGGRFRQYF	TGTGCCAGCAGCCCCCCGGACGGAGGGAGGTTTAGGCAGTATTTT
TRBV5-4	NA	TRBJ2-7	few	15	CASSTGHPVSYEQYF	TGTGCCAGCAGCACCGGACATCCCGTCTCCTACGAGCAGTACTTC
TRBV20-1	NA	TRBJ1-1	NA	11	CSAAPVAEAFF	TGCAGTGCTGCCCCAGTGGCTGAAGCTTTCTTT
TRBV21-1	NA	TRBJ1-2	NA	15	CASSKGVRLSYGYTF	TGTGCCAGCAGCAAAGGCGTGAGGCTGTCCTATGGCTACACCTTC
TRBV20-1	TRBD2	TRBJ2-3	NA	14	CSASRLAGQDTQYF	TGCAGTGCTAGTAGGCTAGCGGGACAAGATACGCAGTATTTT
TRBV11-2	NA	TRBJ1-6	NA	14	CASSKQDIGSPLHF	TGTGCCAGCAGTAAACAGGATATAGGTTCACCCCTCCACTTT
TRBV7-9	NA	TRBJ2-2	NA	13	CASSLPRTGELFF	TGTGCCAGCAGCTTACCCCGCACCGGGGAGCTGTTTTTT